The clone carrying this TCR beta chain has a count of ten or more. Its cognate antigen is unknown. Compared with germline, one end of the junction differs, possibly owing to a read error. The sample is drawn from a study of T-cell reconstitution after alpha-beta-depleted transplantation in children. The CDR3 has 15 residues. Germline loops: CDR1 LNHDA, CDR2 SQIVND (reference sequence). Regarding the study as a whole: After one year, T-cell counts and TCRbeta diversity mostly came from new T cells. Several hundred rapidly expanded clones from non-depleted graft cells reportedly supplied alpha-beta T cells about two months post-transplant. Day-60 TCRbeta diversity that was high in some patients was derived from surviving recipient T cells and thymic progenitors.

Preparing the TCRbeta library involved the use of unique molecular identifiers. TCRdb processed the PCR reads anew with MiXCR; each CDR3 protein has one entry. The data contain almost 500,000 distinct CDR3 sequences, over 9.5% of them singletons. The TCR comes from a child aged 2 to 15 with inherited bone marrow failure, due to receive a stem cell transplant. This rearrangement joins TRBV19 to TRBJ2-1; 9 nucleotides agree with TRBD1. Source: PBMCs, taken before TCRalphabeta/CD19-depleted stem cell transplant. CDR3 in amino acids: CASTIGQGQDNEQFF. The CDR3, as DNA: TGTGCCAGTACTATAGGACAGGGGCAGGACAATGAGCAGTTCTTC.